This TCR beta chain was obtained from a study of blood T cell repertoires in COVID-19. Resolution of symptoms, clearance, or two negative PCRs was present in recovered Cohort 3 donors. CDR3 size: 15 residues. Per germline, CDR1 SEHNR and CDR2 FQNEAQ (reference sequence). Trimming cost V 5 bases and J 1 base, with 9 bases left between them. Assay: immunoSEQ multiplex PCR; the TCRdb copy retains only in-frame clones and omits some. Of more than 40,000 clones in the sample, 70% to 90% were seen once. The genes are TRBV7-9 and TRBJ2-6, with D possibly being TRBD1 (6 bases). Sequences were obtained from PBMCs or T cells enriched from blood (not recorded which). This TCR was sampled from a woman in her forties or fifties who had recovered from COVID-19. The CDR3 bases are TGTGCCAGCAGCCCCCAGGGGTCTGGGGCCAACGTCCTGACTTTC. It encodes CASSPQGSGANVLTF.